What follows is one T cell receptor (beta chain) and its context. The antigen remains undetermined. This sample is part of a study of cytomegalovirus exposure and HLA in healthy donors. Study as a whole: Among the 398 genotyped donors, approximately 81% were placed in the Caucasian-associated ancestry cluster.

Study findings and constraints: Earlier analysis found most TCR beta V segments productive about 87% or about 30% of the time. Among TCR beta chains, those listed as cytomegalovirus-associated numbered over 150. A later analysis showed TCR association rates differing by HLA locus, peaking at DRB1 and lowest at HLA-C.

The CDR3 is 13 residues long. The germline V gene encodes CDR1 MRHNA and CDR2 SNTAGT. Trimming stripped 0 bases from V and 12 bases from J, with 12 bases between. With 60 Vbeta and 13 Jbeta primers, the PCR was carried out. Repertoires were generated with immunoSEQ multiplex PCR, while TCRdb's copy carries only in-frame clones and drops some. Found here are 150,000 to 200,000 clones, approximately 78% of them singletons; the top ten hold roughly 0.73%. Sequenced input: PBMCs. The origin of this receptor is a woman younger than 30 in good health and CMV-seronegative. This chain uses TRBV6-4 with TRBJ2-1; tentatively, D is TRBD1 (5 bases). The CDR3 DNA reads as TGTGCCAGCAGTGACTCGGTGCAGGGTGGGCAGTTCTTC. As protein: CASSDSVQGGQFF.